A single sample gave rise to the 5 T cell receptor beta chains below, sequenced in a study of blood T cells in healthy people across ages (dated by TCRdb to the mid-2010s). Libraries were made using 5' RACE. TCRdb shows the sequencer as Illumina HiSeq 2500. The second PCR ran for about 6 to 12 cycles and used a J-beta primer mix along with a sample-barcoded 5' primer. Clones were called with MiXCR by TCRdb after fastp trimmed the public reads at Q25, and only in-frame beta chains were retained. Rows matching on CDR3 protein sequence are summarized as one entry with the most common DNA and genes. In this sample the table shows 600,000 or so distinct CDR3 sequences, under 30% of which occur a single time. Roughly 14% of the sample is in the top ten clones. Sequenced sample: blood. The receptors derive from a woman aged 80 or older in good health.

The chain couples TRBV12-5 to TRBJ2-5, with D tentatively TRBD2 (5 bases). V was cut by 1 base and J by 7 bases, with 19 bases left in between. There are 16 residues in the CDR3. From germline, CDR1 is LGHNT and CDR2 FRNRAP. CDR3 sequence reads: CASGLARTRRPGTQYF. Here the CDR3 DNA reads TGTGCTAGTGGTTTGGCTAGGACTCGTAGGCCGGGGACCCAGTACTTC. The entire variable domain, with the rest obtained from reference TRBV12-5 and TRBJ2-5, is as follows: DARVTQTPRHKVTEMGQEVTMRCQPILGHNTVFWYRQTMMQGLELLAYFRNRAPLDDSGMPKDRFSAEMPDATLATLKIQPSEPRDSAVYFCASGLARTRRPGTQYFGPGTRLLVL.

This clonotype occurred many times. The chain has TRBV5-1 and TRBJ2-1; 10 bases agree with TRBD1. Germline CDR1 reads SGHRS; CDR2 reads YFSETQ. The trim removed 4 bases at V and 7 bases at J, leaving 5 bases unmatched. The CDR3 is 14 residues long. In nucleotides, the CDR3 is TGCGCCAGCAGCCGACAGGGGGCTTGGAATGAGCAGTTCTTC. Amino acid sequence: CASSRQGAWNEQFF.

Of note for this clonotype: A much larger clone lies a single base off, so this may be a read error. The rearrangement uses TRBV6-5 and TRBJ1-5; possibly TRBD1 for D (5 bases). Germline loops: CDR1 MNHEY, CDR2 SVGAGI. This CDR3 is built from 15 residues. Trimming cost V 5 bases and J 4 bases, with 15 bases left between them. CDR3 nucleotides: TGTGCCAGCAGTAACCTAGACAGAGCAAATCAGCCCCAGCATTTT. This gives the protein CASSNLDRANQPQHF.

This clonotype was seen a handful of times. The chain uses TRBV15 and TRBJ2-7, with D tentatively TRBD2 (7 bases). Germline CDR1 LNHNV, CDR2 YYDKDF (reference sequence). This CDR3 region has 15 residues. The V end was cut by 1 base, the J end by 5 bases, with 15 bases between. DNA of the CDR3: TGTGCCACCAGCAGAGGGGGGGGGGCCTGGGACGAGCAGTACTTC. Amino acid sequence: CATSRGGGAWDEQYF.

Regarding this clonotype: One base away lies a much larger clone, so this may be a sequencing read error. This CDR3 reads CSAWGAGGNEQYF. The CDR3 nucleotides are TGCAGTGCGTGGGGAGCGGGGGGTAATGAACAGTACTTC. V usage is TRBV20-1 and J usage is TRBJ2-7; TRBD2 matches 9 bases. Germline assignment: CDR1 DFQATT and CDR2 SNEGSKA (reference sequence). Trimming cost V 6 bases and J 10 bases; bases outside gene matches: 13. CDR3 length equals 13 residues.